Listed here is a single T cell receptor (beta chain). This sample was taken from a study of blood T cell repertoires in COVID-19. Study in general: From the United States, Italy and Spain came samples of acute and convalescent COVID-19. From T cells, B-cell-depleted T cells, or PBMCs came the material, which was cDNA or gDNA.

Per the original methods: Amplified reference gene primers provided the basis for estimating nucleated cell counts. The assay was immunoSEQ multiplex PCR, and TCRdb's table has in-frame clones only and misses some. D and trimming were read from the DNA, whereas the V and J calls and clone size are those reported in that table. This sample has tens of thousands of clones, with approximately 78% found just once. The CDR3 has 14 amino acids. Germline CDR1 and CDR2: GTSNPN and SVGIG (reference sequence). V shed 5 bases and J shed 9 bases, with 20 bases lying between them. The chain employs TRBV30 and TRBJ1-5; possibly TRBD1 for D (5 bases). The sequenced sample was peripheral blood. This sequence originates from a man in his forties or fifties with active or convalescent COVID-19. CDR3 region: CAWARQTLEWPQHF. CDR3 DNA: TGTGCCTGGGCTCGACAGACCTTGGAATGGCCCCAGCATTTT.